The rows below give T cell receptor beta chains drawn from one sample of a study of blood T cell repertoires in COVID-19. The repertoire was sequenced with immunoSEQ multiplex PCR; TCRdb's copy has only in-frame clones and lacks some. Here the sample spans 90,000 to 110,000 clones, roughly 80% being singletons. The specimen sequenced was peripheral blood. Receptor source: an elderly woman with acute or convalescent COVID-19. Each CDR3 is given with its conserved first and last residue. The order of the fields is CDR3 DNA, CDR3 protein, J gene, V gene, CDR3 length, D gene, clone size. The D gene is left open where the match is weak. Only some rows state a clone size, as once, few, many or a class for expanded clones.

TGTGCCAGCAGCTTGGAAACAGTGACCTACAATGAGCAGTTCTTC CASSLETVTYNEQFF TRBJ2-1 TRBV5-4 15 - -
TGTGCCATCAGTGAGGAGGGCCTTAATGAGCAGTTCTTC CAISEEGLNEQFF TRBJ2-1 TRBV10-3 13 - once
TGTGCCAGTGCCGGGACAGAGGAACACGAGCAGTACTTC CASAGTEEHEQYF TRBJ2-7 TRBV19 13 TRBD1 few
TGTGCCAGCAGCCCTGGACTGTTCTACGAGCAGTACTTC CASSPGLFYEQYF TRBJ2-7 TRBV3-1/TRBV3-2 13 - -
TGTGCCAGTAGCCTGACAGGGGGCTATCAGCCCCAGCATTTT CASSLTGGYQPQHF TRBJ1-5 TRBV19 14 TRBD1 -
TGTGCCAGTAGTTTCACAGAGTCCTATGGCTACACCTTC CASSFTESYGYTF TRBJ1-2 TRBV19 13 - -
TGTGCCAGCAGCGGAGGACAGGGGGTGTACTATGGCTACACCTTC CASSGGQGVYYGYTF TRBJ1-2 TRBV11-3 15 TRBD1 -
TGCGCCAGCAGCTTGGAGGGGCACCGTTTGCGGGAGGGCGCCTACAATGAGCAGTTCTTC CASSLEGHRLREGAYNEQFF TRBJ2-1 TRBV5-1 20 TRBD2 -
TGTGCCACCAGCAGAGACGTTTGGCAGGGGCCCTACTCCTACAATGAGCAGTTCTTC CATSRDVWQGPYSYNEQFF TRBJ2-1 TRBV15 19 - -
TGTGCCAGCAGCTTAGCGCGGGCTAGGATACTGTTCTTC CASSLARARILFF TRBJ2-1 TRBV7-8 13 - -
TGTGCCAGCTCACCACCCAGGACTAGCGGAGGGGATACGCAGTATTTT CASSPPRTSGGDTQYF TRBJ2-3 TRBV18 16 TRBD2 -
TGTGCCAGTAGTATTTGGGGGACTATCAATGAGCAGTTCTTC CASSIWGTINEQFF TRBJ2-1 TRBV19 14 TRBD2 -
TGTGCCAGCAGCTTATCGAAGGGGGCCGAGACCGCCCTCCACTTT CASSLSKGAETALHF TRBJ1-6 TRBV7-2 15 TRBD1 -
TGTGCCAGCAGCGCAGATTATAGCAATCAGCCCCAGCATTTT CASSADYSNQPQHF TRBJ1-5 TRBV6-6 14 - once
TGTGCCAGCAGCTTGAGGTCTAGCGGGCGGGGCTCAGATACGCAGTATTTT CASSLRSSGRGSDTQYF TRBJ2-3 TRBV5-4 17 TRBD2 few
TGTGCCAGCAGTCTAAAAGAGACCCAGTACTTC CASSLKETQYF TRBJ2-5 TRBV28 11 - -
TGTGCTAGTGGTTTGGCTACAGGGGGCAGGGGAAACACCATATATTTT CASGLATGGRGNTIYF TRBJ1-3 TRBV12-5 16 TRBD1 -
TGTGCCAGTAGTGCCCAAGCGGGATACGGAGATACGCAGTATTTT CASSAQAGYGDTQYF TRBJ2-3 TRBV19 15 TRBD2 -
TGTGCCAGCAGCCCCGGGGGGACGACTAATGAAAAACTGTTTTTT CASSPGGTTNEKLFF TRBJ1-4 TRBV7-9 15 - -